The sequence of this T cell receptor beta chain was determined in a study of T-cell reconstitution after alpha-beta-depleted transplantation in children. Unique molecular identifiers were built into the TCRbeta library. TCRdb re-analysed the PCR reads in MiXCR, keeping a single row per CDR3 protein. The sample consists of approximately 510,000 distinct CDR3 sequences, around 17% of them appearing once. The CDR3 runs to 15 residues. With V trimmed by 6 bases and J by 2 bases, 5 bases remained unmatched. CDR1 and CDR2 from the germline V gene are SNHLY and FYNNEI. V and J are TRBV2 and TRBJ2-5, with 11 bases fitting TRBD2. Sample: PBMCs from the stem cell graft donor, taken from the stem cell graft. The sequence came from a human donor who donated a stem cell graft to a child with acute lymphoblastic leukemia. The CDR3 DNA follows: TGTGCCAGCAGCCTGACTAGCGGGAAACAAGAGACCCAGTACTTC. Translation gives CASSLTSGKQETQYF.